This T cell receptor beta chain appears in the sequencing data of a study of Graves' ophthalmopathy and Graves' hyperthyroidism. General study points: Most expanded clonotypes from thyroid (those above 0.001 frequency) were also found in blood.

Ages of hyperthyroidism patients ran from 18 to 65, and their diagnoses were new, under 2 months' duration. Exclusion applied to patients with other autoimmune diseases, uncontrolled infections, pregnancy or lactation. Physicians reached a diagnosis by relying on clinical symptoms, serum thyroxine, TRAb, thyroid ultrasound and orbital computed tomography. Comment on this clonotype: The antigen is not known.

Beta-chain TCR CDR3 regions were amplified from RNA transcripts. RT-PCR with HTBI primers came first, then second-round multiplex PCR. MiXCR was run by TCRdb on the multiplex PCR reads, yielding one entry per CDR3 protein. The sample shows over a million distinct CDR3 sequences, roughly two fifths of them seen only once. The material sequenced was peripheral blood or thyroid tissue (not recorded which). The source is an adult man with Graves' hyperthyroidism.

CDR3 DNA sequence: TGTGCCAGCGGGACAGGGTTGAGGACCGGGGAGCTGTTTTTT. Its protein is CASGTGLRTGELFF. This chain links TRBV19 with TRBJ2-2; 9 positions agree with TRBD1. With 9 bases clipped from V and 5 bases from J, the junction kept 7 bases outside the gene matches. The CDR3 is made up of 14 amino acids. Germline V lookup: CDR1 LNHDA, CDR2 SQIVND (reference sequence).